The 20 T cell receptor beta chains in this list originate from one sample, sequenced in a study of T-cell memory formation after mild COVID-19. TCRdb reprocessed the 5' RACE reads with MiXCR, giving one entry per CDR3 protein. The repertoire includes 40,000 to 55,000 distinct CDR3 sequences, roughly 7.2% of them detected once, and roughly 1.4% sits in the top ten. The sequenced material came from PBMCs or a T cell subset sorted from them (not recorded which). These receptors all stem from a young man who had mild COVID-19 (a few samples of this study predate the infection). Cell type and time point are not known.

This clonotype has a count of ten or more. The gene calls are TRBV5-5 and TRBJ2-1, with 8 bases matching TRBD1. The CDR3 length is 13 residues. The V segment lost 4 bases and the J segment 9 bases; nucleotides outside the gene matches: 6. CDR1 and CDR2 from the germline V gene are SGHKS and YYEKEE (reference sequence). CDR3 bases: TGTGCCAGCAGCGGACAGGGTAGTGGTGAGCAGTTCTTC. The encoded protein is CASSGQGSGEQFF. The full variable domain, in which reference TRBV5-5 and TRBJ2-1 provide the parts outside the CDR3, is DAGVTQSPTHLIKTRGQQVTLRCSPISGHKSVSWYQQVLGQGPQFIFQYYEKEERGRGNFPDRFSARQFPNYSSELNVNALLLGDSALYLCASSGQGSGEQFFGPGTRLTVL.

The J gene is TRBJ2-1, the V gene TRBV20-1; 13 bases are a match to TRBD2. Germline values: CDR1 DFQATT, CDR2 SNEGSKA (reference sequence). This CDR3 contains 12 residues. This CDR3 is CRGTSGENEQFF. The CDR3 DNA is TGCAGAGGGACTAGCGGGGAAAATGAGCAGTTCTTC.

The chain combines TRBV5-1 with TRBJ2-3, with 7 nucleotides matching TRBD2. The CDR3 sequence is 17 residues long. CDR1 and CDR2 from the germline V gene are SGHRS and YFSETQ. V was clipped by 0 bases and J by 6 bases; unmatched bases: 13. The CDR3: CASSLAVRRGMSDTQYF. The CDR3 DNA is TGCGCCAGCAGCTTGGCCGTAAGGCGGGGGATGTCGGATACGCAGTATTTT. The variable domain in full, completed from reference TRBV5-1 and TRBJ2-3, reads KAGVTQTPRYLIKTRGQQVTLSCSPISGHRSVSWYQQTPGQGLQFLFEYFSETQRNKGNFPGRFSGRQFSNSRSEMNVSTLELGDSALYLCASSLAVRRGMSDTQYFGPGTRLTVL.

Ten or more counts support this clonotype. The V and J genes are TRBV10-3 and TRBJ2-3; 9 nucleotides match TRBD2. The CDR3 length is 15 residues. The V and J ends lost 4 bases and 4 bases, in that order; junction bases with no gene match: 6. The germline gives CDR1 ENHRY, CDR2 SYGVKD. The CDR3 region is CAISGTSGSPDTQYF. In DNA, the CDR3 is TGTGCCATCAGTGGTACTAGCGGGTCTCCAGATACGCAGTATTTT.

This clonotype was counted a few times. The chain couples TRBV5-1 to TRBJ2-2; D may be TRBD2 (6 bases). CDR1 is SGHRS and CDR2 is YFSETQ in the germline V gene. This CDR3 contains 14 residues. The V end lost 3 bases, the J end lost 6 bases, and 12 bases lay between the germline ends. The CDR3 bases are TGCGCCAGCAGCTGGGGACCGGGGGCCGGGGAGCTGTTTTTT. Translating it yields CASSWGPGAGELFF.

This clonotype was seen only a few times. V is TRBV7-2 and J is TRBJ1-2; 7 bases map to TRBD1. There are 14 residues in the CDR3. Germline CDR1 and CDR2: SGHTA and FQGNSA. The ends lost 5 bases at V and 2 bases at J; junction bases unmatched: 5. The CDR3, as DNA: TGTGCCAGCAGCCGGGACAGCGCAAACTATGGCTACACCTTC. Translated: CASSRDSANYGYTF. The full variable domain, completed using reference TRBV7-2 and TRBJ1-2, is GAGVSQSPSNKVTEKGKDVELRCDPISGHTALYWYRQSLGQGLEFLIYFQGNSAPDKSGLPSDRFSAERTGGSVSTLTIQRTQQEDSAVYLCASSRDSANYGYTFGSGTRLTVV.

This clonotype was counted only a few times. The chain carries TRBV7-6 and TRBJ2-5; no definite D call. The CDR3 contains 15 residues. V was trimmed by 7 bases and J by 5 bases, leaving 20 bases between them. CDR1 SGHVS and CDR2 FNYEAQ come from the germline V gene. CDR3 in DNA: TGTGCCAGCACCGCAGCCGGGTCCTTAGGGGAGACCCAGTACTTC. Its translation: CASTAAGSLGETQYF.

This clonotype has a handful of counts. The V call is TRBV6-5, the J call TRBJ2-7; maybe TRBD2 (5 bases). V lost 0 bases, J lost 1 base, and 7 bases lay in between. Germline CDR1 and CDR2: MNHEY and SVGAGI. This CDR3 has 14 residues. CDR3 in amino acids: CASSYSSGSYEQYV. The CDR3 DNA reads as TGTGCCAGCAGTTACTCTTCGGGGTCCTACGAGCAGTACGTC.

V gene TRBV27 combines with J gene TRBJ2-5; D is tentatively TRBD1 or TRBD2 (6 bases each). The CDR3 has 14 residues. Germline V gene data show CDR1 as MNHEY and CDR2 as SMNVEV (reference sequence). Trimming cost V 1 base and J 5 bases, with 11 bases left between them. DNA for the CDR3: TGTGCCAGCAGTTTATGGGGGGCCCTGGAGACCCAGTACTTC. Its protein product is CASSLWGALETQYF.

This chain uses TRBV29-1 with TRBJ1-5; TRBD1 agrees at 8 bases. Per the germline V gene, CDR1 is SQVTM and CDR2 is ANQGSEA. The CDR3 consists of 14 residues. In DNA, the CDR3 is TGCAGGGCACCCCGACAGGGGATCAATCAGCCCCAGCATTTT. Its protein is CRAPRQGINQPQHF.

This clonotype was detected only a few times. The chain has TRBV12-3 or TRBV12-4 and TRBJ1-2, with 9 bases aligning to TRBD1. The J segment lost 6 bases and the V segment lost 5 bases, leaving 7 bases of the junction unmatched. CDR3 length: 14 residues. This chain's CDR3 is CASSATGGANGYTF. Written as DNA, the CDR3 is TGTGCCAGCAGTGCCACAGGGGGCGCGAATGGCTACACCTTC.

This clonotype was counted many times. A read error may account for a junction end that differs from germline. The chain employs TRBV11-2 and TRBJ2-2; 7 bases match TRBD2. Germline lookup yields CDR1 SGHAT and CDR2 FQNNGV. The CDR3 runs 12 residues. CDR3 in DNA: TGTGCCAGCAGCCCTGACAGCGGGAAGCTGTTTTTT. It codes for CASSPDSGKLFF.

This chain connects TRBV18 to TRBJ2-4, with no clear D. The CDR3 runs to 15 residues. V lost 6 bases, J lost 3 bases, and 15 bases lay in between. Germline V gene sequence: CDR1 KGHSH, CDR2 LQKENI. The CDR3 DNA reads TGTGCCAGCTCCCAACCCTCCCTAAGCAAAAACATTCAGTACTTC. Its translation: CASSQPSLSKNIQYF.

The rearrangement joins TRBV6-5 to TRBJ1-1; tentatively, D is TRBD1 (5 bases). V gave up 2 bases and J gave up 0 bases, with 13 bases separating them. Germline V gene lookup returns CDR1 MNHEY and CDR2 SVGAGI. This CDR3 comprises 16 residues. CDR3 DNA: TGTGCCAGCAGTTACAGGGGTGGGCAGTTGAACACTGAAGCTTTCTTT. This encodes CASSYRGGQLNTEAFF.

In its sample, this clonotype was seen many times. CDR3 coding DNA: TGTGCCAGCAGTTGGGGCCAGGGCGACACCGGGGAGCTGTTTTTT. Amino acid sequence: CASSWGQGDTGELFF. This sequence joins TRBV12-3 or TRBV12-4 and TRBJ2-2, with TRBD1 as a possible D gene (5 bases). The CDR3 covers 15 residues. V was clipped by 4 bases and J by 3 bases, with 12 bases between them.

This clonotype was observed a few times. This chain joins TRBV7-9 and TRBJ2-7; the match to TRBD1 covers 12 bases. The CDR3 has 16 residues. The junction had 8 bases not matched to a gene; V was cut back by 5 bases and J by 3 bases. The germline V gene encodes CDR1 SEHNR and CDR2 FQNEAQ (reference sequence). DNA for the CDR3: TGTGCCAGCAGCCGAAGCCGGGACAGGGGGCACTACGAGCAGTACGTC. The encoded protein is CASSRSRDRGHYEQYV.

This chain connects TRBV7-2 to TRBJ2-3, with D perhaps assigned TRBD1 or TRBD2 (6 bases each). The CDR3 loop spans 13 amino acids. The V end lost 5 bases, the J end lost 4 bases, and 10 bases lay between the germline ends. Germline V gives CDR1 SGHTA, CDR2 FQGNSA. CDR3 nucleotides: TGTGCCAGCAGCCTCCGGGGGCCAGATACGCAGTATTTT. Residues: CASSLRGPDTQYF.

This clonotype was found a few times. This rearrangement joins TRBV4-3 to TRBJ1-1, with a possible D match to TRBD1 (6 bases). Trimming took 1 base from V and 4 from J, leaving 16 bases between them. The CDR3 spans 16 residues. Germline V gene lookup returns CDR1 LGHNA and CDR2 YSLEER. This chain's CDR3 is CASSQVAGASGTEAFF. CDR3 bases: TGCGCCAGCAGCCAAGTAGCAGGGGCCTCTGGCACTGAAGCTTTCTTT.

This sequence joins TRBV7-2 and TRBJ2-4; D is possibly TRBD2 (6 bases). The V gene lost 0 bases and the J gene lost 2 bases, with 23 bases spanning the gap. The CDR3 is 20 residues long. Germline-derived CDR1 and CDR2 are SGHTA and FQGNSA. The CDR3, as DNA: TGTGCCAGCAGCTTAGCGTCCCGGACTGTCATCGGGGGTACCAAAAACATTCAGTACTTC. Translation gives CASSLASRTVIGGTKNIQYF.

This clonotype was picked up a small number of times. V and J are TRBV5-5 and TRBJ1-1; D is perhaps TRBD1 (6 bases). This CDR3 region has 12 residues. Trimming left V 2 bases short and J 10 bases short, with 12 bases between. The germline V gene has CDR1 SGHKS and CDR2 YYEKEE (reference sequence). CDR3 region: CASSFSTGRAFF. CDR3 nucleotides: TGTGCCAGCAGCTTTTCTACAGGGAGAGCTTTCTTT.